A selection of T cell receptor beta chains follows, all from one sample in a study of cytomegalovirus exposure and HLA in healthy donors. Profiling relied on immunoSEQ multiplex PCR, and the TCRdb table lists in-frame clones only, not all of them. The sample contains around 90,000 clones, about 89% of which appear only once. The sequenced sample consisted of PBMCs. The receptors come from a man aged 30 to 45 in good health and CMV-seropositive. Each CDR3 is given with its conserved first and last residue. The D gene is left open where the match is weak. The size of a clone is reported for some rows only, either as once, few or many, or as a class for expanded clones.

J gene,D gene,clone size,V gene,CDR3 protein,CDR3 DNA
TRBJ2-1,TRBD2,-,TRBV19,CASRTLAGGTNEQFF,TGTGCCAGTAGGACCCTAGCGGGAGGAACAAATGAGCAGTTCTTC
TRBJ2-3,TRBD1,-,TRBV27,CASSFRDRGQTDTQYF,TGTGCCAGCAGTTTCCGGGACAGGGGACAAACAGATACGCAGTATTTT
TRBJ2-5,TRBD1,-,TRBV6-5,CASRGTGVETQYF,TGTGCCAGCAGGGGGACAGGGGTTGAGACCCAGTACTTC
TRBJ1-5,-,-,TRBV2,CASSGGQGLINQPQHF,TGTGCCAGCAGTGGTGGGCAGGGCTTAATCAATCAGCCCCAGCATTTT
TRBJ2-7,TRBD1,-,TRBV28,CAIRQGAGGPSYEQYF,TGTGCCATCAGACAGGGGGCTGGCGGCCCTTCCTACGAGCAGTACTTC
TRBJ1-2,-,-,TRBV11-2,CASSFEGDGYTF,TGTGCCAGCAGCTTTGAAGGAGATGGCTACACCTTC
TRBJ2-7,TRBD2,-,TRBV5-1,CASSLSAGGGYSYEQYF,TGCGCCAGCAGCTTGTCGGCGGGAGGGGGGTACTCCTACGAGCAGTACTTC
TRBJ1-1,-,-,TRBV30,CAWSLGGTEAFF,TGTGCCTGGAGTCTAGGAGGGACTGAAGCTTTCTTT
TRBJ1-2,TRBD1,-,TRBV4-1,CASSLRGDYGYTF,TGCGCCAGCAGCCTCAGGGGGGACTATGGCTACACCTTC
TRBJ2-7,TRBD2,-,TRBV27,CASSLASGSPYEQYF,TGTGCCAGCAGTTTAGCTAGCGGGAGCCCCTACGAGCAGTACTTC
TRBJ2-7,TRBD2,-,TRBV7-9,CASSLRPGLGDEQYF,TGTGCCAGCAGCTTACGACCGGGACTAGGGGACGAGCAGTACTTC
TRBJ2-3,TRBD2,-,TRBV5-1,CASSLELAGGLGTDTQYF,TGCGCCAGCAGCTTGGAACTAGCGGGAGGTCTAGGCACAGATACGCAGTATTTT
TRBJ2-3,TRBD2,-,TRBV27,CASRILGLVGADTQYF,TGTGCCAGCAGGATTCTGGGACTAGTCGGGGCAGATACGCAGTATTTT
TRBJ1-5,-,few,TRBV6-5,CASSLGADQPQHF,TGTGCCAGCAGTTTGGGGGCAGACCAGCCCCAGCATTTT
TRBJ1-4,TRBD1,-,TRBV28,CASRPTGQGAEKLFF,TGTGCCAGCAGGCCGACGGGACAGGGGGCCGAAAAACTGTTTTTT
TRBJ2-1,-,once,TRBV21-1,CASSKEITGGPHNEQFF,TGTGCCAGCAGCAAAGAAATAACGGGAGGGCCCCACAATGAGCAGTTCTTC
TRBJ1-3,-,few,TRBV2,CASTKESGGNTIYF,TGTGCCAGCACCAAAGAATCGGGAGGAAACACCATATATTTT
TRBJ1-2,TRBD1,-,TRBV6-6,CASRPQGDLANYGYTF,TGTGCCAGCAGACCACAGGGGGACTTAGCTAACTATGGCTACACCTTC
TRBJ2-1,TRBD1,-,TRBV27,CASRPGQVNEQFF,TGTGCCAGCAGACCGGGACAGGTCAATGAGCAGTTCTTC
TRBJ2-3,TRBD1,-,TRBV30,CAWSGGQGEADTQYF,TGTGCCTGGAGTGGGGGACAGGGGGAAGCAGATACGCAGTATTTT
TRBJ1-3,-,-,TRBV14,CASSQFQVAGNTIYF,TGTGCCAGCAGCCAATTCCAGGTTGCTGGAAACACCATATATTTT
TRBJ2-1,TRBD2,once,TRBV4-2,CASSQQISGSGSYNEQFF,TGTGCCAGCAGCCAACAGATTAGCGGGAGTGGTTCCTACAATGAGCAGTTCTTC
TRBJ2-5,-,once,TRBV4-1,CASSRQGTQYF,TGCGCCAGCAGCCGTCAGGGGACCCAGTACTTC
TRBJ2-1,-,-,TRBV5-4,CASSTHSNEQFF,TGTGCCAGCAGCACCCACAGCAATGAGCAGTTCTTC
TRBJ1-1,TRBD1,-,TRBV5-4,CASSLAGQTPQAFF,TGTGCCAGCAGCTTGGCGGGACAGACCCCCCAAGCTTTCTTT
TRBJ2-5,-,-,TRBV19,CASSGRGRPPFKTQYF,TGTGCCAGTAGTGGGCGCGGGCGCCCTCCCTTTAAGACCCAGTACTTC
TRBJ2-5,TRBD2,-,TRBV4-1,CASSPWGGVGYQETQYF,TGCGCCAGCAGCCCCTGGGGGGGGGTCGGGTACCAAGAGACCCAGTACTTC